This is a list of T cell receptor beta chains from one sample in a study of T cell clones after liver transplantation. The table came from immunoSEQ multiplex PCR; TCRdb's copy has only in-frame clones and leaves some out. The sample contains around 110,000 clones, 90% of which appear only once. The material was CD4+ T cells from blood, obtained 12 months after liver transplant. The receptors come from a human patient who received a liver transplant. The graft donor may have given rise to some T cells. CDR3s include the opening cysteine and the closing phenylalanine or tryptophan. A D gene is named only where the DNA matches it firmly. Expanded clones are given a class, and other clones once, few, many or no size at all.

>TRBV5-1|.|.|TRBJ1-3
TGCGCCAGCAGCTTTGACAGCTCTGGAAACACCATATATTTT
CASSFDSSGNTIYF
>TRBV28|.|.|TRBJ2-7
TGTGCCAGCCGGGGGGCTGGCGATGGGTTTCACGAGCAGTACTTC
CASRGAGDGFHEQYF
>TRBV5-1|.|.|TRBJ1-1
TGCGCCAGCAGCTTGGGCCTAACGGGGAACACTGAAGCTTTCTTT
CASSLGLTGNTEAFF
>TRBV5-1|TRBD2|.|TRBJ2-5
TGCGCCAGCAGCTCAGGGACTAGCGGGAGTGAGACCCAGTACTTC
CASSSGTSGSETQYF
>TRBV19|.|once|TRBJ2-1
TGTGCCACCGCCACCAGGCGGGATGAGCAGTTCTTC
CATATRRDEQFF
>TRBV7-8|TRBD1|.|TRBJ1-2
TGTGCCAGCAGACTGGGACAGAACTATGGCTACACCTTC
CASRLGQNYGYTF
>TRBV28|.|once|TRBJ2-5
TGTGCCAGCAGTACCGGGGGGCAGGGAGAAGAGACCCAGTACTTC
CASSTGGQGEETQYF
>TRBV7-6|.|.|TRBJ2-3
TGTGCCAGCAGCTTAGCGGGAGCAACAGATACGCAGTATTTT
CASSLAGATDTQYF
>TRBV5-6|.|.|TRBJ1-2
TGTGCCAGCACCTATTACGGGCCTCCACGGGGCTACACCTTC
CASTYYGPPRGYTF
>TRBV13|.|.|TRBJ1-3
TGTGCCAGCAGCCCACCGACAGGACTCTCTGGAAACACCATATATTTT
CASSPPTGLSGNTIYF
>TRBV5-4|TRBD2|.|TRBJ2-7
TGTGCCAGCAGCTTAACTAGCGGATACGAGCAGTACTTC
CASSLTSGYEQYF
>TRBV21-1|.|.|TRBJ1-1
TGTGCCAGCAGCAAAGTTCGGGGAAACACTGAAGCTTTCTTT
CASSKVRGNTEAFF